This T cell receptor beta chain was retrieved from a study of shared T cell receptors in the human thymus. The table came from immunoSEQ multiplex PCR; TCRdb's copy has only in-frame clones and leaves some out. The table shows some 700,000 clones, with around 89% occurring only once. V shed 2 bases, J shed 2 bases, and the junction held 4 bases outside the gene matches. Germline CDR1 reads ENHRY; CDR2 reads SYGVKD. The CDR3 length is 15 residues. This clone was seen just once. These records were also assigned to another study, of human thymus T cells. That source adds: Corrective heart surgery yielded resections, and these provided the thymus tissue. Thymic and blood repertoires seemed to show skewed V and J gene use. Overlap was high between thymic repertoires from unrelated individuals, as reported in related research.

Source material: thymocytes. The sequence was collected from a boy under two years old with a congenital heart defect. The chain recombines TRBV10-3 with TRBJ2-7; TRBD1 matches at 9 bases. CDR3 bases: TGTGCCATCAGTGAGCCGGGACAGGGAACCTACGAGCAGTACTTC. Amino acids: CAISEPGQGTYEQYF.